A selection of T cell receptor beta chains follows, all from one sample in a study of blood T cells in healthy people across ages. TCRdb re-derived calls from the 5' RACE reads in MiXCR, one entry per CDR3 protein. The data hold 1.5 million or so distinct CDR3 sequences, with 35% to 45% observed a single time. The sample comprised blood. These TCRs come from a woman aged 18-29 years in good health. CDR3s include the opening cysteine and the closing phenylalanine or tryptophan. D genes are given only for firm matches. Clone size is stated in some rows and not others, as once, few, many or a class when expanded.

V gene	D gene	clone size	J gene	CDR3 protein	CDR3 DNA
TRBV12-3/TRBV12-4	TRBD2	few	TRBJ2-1	CASSLRTRGNEQFF	TGTGCCAGCAGTCTGAGGACTAGGGGCAATGAGCAGTTCTTC
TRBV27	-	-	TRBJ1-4	CASSFRRINEKLFF	TGTGCCAGCAGTTTCCGCAGGATTAATGAAAAACTGTTTTTT
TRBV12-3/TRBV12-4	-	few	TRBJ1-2	CASSLGYGNYGYTF	TGTGCCAGCAGTTTAGGATACGGGAACTATGGCTACACCTTC
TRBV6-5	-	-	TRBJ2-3	CASSTTGSGTDTQYF	TGCGCCAGCAGTACTACAGGCTCGGGCACAGATACGCAGTATTTT
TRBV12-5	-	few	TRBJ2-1	CASALQAGPYNEQFF	TGTGCTAGTGCCCTACAGGCAGGGCCCTACAATGAGCAGTTCTTC
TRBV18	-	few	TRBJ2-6	CASSPPGHGANVLTF	TGTGCCAGCTCACCACCGGGCCATGGGGCCAACGTCCTGACTTTC
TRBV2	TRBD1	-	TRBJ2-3	CASSRPRDRNSDTQYF	TGTGCCAGCAGCCGGCCTCGGGACAGGAACTCAGATACGCAGTATTTT
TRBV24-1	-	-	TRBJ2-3	CATSDWPGEDTQYF	TGTGCCACCAGTGATTGGCCCGGGGAAGATACGCAGTATTTT
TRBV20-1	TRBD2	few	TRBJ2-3	CSASGGAITDTQYF	TGCAGTGCTAGCGGGGGGGCGATTACAGATACGCAGTATTTT
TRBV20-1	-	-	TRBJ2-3	CSARVYFRTDTQYF	TGCAGTGCTAGAGTCTACTTTCGCACAGATACGCAGTATTTT
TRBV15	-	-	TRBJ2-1	CATSRDPRWGDEQFF	TGTGCCACCAGCAGAGACCCTCGCTGGGGTGATGAGCAGTTCTTC
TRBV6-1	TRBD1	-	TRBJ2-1	CASSRTGENEQFF	TGTGCCAGCAGCCGGACAGGGGAGAATGAGCAGTTCTTC
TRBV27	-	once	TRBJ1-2	CASRDQGLGNYGYTF	TGTGCCAGCCGCGATCAGGGGTTAGGGAACTATGGCTACACCTTC
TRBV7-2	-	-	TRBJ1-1	CASSLGVGDAFF	TGTGCCAGCAGCTTAGGGGTGGGGGACGCTTTCTTT
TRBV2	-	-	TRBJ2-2	CASNENTGELFF	TGTGCCAGCAATGAGAACACCGGGGAGCTGTTTTTT
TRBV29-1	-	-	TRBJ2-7	CSVESGPSYNEQYF	TGCAGCGTTGAGTCAGGGCCCTCCTACAATGAGCAGTACTTC
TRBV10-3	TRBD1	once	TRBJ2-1	CAISPLGTGVNNERFF	TGTGCCATCAGTCCCCTTGGGACAGGGGTCAACAATGAGCGGTTCTTC
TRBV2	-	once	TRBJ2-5	CASSDPADRESQRNEQYF	TGTGCCAGCAGTGACCCCGCAGATCGGGAGTCCCAGCGCAATGAGCAGTACTTC
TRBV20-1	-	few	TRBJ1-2	CSASDRFNYGYTF	TGCAGTGCTAGTGACAGGTTTAACTATGGCTACACCTTC
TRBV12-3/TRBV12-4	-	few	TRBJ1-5	CASAEDRSYNQPQHF	TGTGCCAGCGCCGAAGACAGGAGCTACAATCAGCCCCAGCATTTT
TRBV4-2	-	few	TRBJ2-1	CASSRTSGEGYNEQFF	TGTGCCAGCAGCCGGACCAGCGGAGAGGGGTACAATGAGCAGTTCTTC
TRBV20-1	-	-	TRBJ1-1	CSATHSTGDTEAFF	TGCAGTGCTACCCACTCCACGGGTGACACTGAAGCTTTCTTT
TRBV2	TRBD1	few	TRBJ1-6	CASKTTGGSSPLHF	TGTGCCAGCAAGACGACAGGGGGAAGTTCACCCCTCCACTTT
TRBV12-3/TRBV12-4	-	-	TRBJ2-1	CASRQGASRGEQFF	TGTGCCAGCAGACAGGGCGCAAGTAGGGGTGAGCAGTTCTTC
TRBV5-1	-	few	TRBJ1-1	CASSQVGPTNTEAFF	TGCGCCAGCAGTCAGGTCGGTCCTACAAACACTGAAGCTTTCTTT
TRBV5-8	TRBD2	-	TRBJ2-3	CASSALAGGLTDTQYF	TGTGCCAGCAGCGCGCTGGCGGGAGGCCTCACAGATACGCAGTATTTT
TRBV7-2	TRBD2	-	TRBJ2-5	CASRLGGGVLETQYF	TGTGCCAGCAGACTCGGCGGGGGGGTCCTGGAGACCCAGTACTTC
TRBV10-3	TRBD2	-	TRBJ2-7	CAITGTSGYEQYF	TGTGCCATCACCGGGACTAGCGGTTACGAGCAGTACTTC
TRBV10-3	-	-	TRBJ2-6	CAISERGDTNVLTF	TGTGCCATCAGTGAAAGGGGGGACACCAACGTCCTGACTTTC
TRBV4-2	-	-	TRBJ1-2	CASGQDLDGPYGYTF	TGTGCCAGCGGCCAAGATTTGGACGGACCCTATGGCTACACCTTC
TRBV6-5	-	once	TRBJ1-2	CASSYRGGWDGYTF	TGTGCCAGCAGTTACCGAGGGGGTTGGGATGGCTACACCTTC
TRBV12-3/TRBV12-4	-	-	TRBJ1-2	CASSSHQGFGYGYTF	TGTGCCAGCAGTTCTCACCAGGGGTTTGGCTATGGCTACACCTTC
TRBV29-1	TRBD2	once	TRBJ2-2	CSAGSERGNTGELFF	TGCAGCGCCGGGTCGGAGCGGGGGAACACCGGGGAGCTGTTTTTT
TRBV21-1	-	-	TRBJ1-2	CAIQGIIGYGYTF	TGTGCCATTCAGGGGATAATAGGGTATGGCTACACCTTC
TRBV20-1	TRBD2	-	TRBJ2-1	CSARDYLAGTLYNEQFF	TGCAGTGCTAGAGATTATCTAGCGGGGACCCTCTACAATGAGCAGTTCTTC
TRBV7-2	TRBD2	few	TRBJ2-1	CASSLEGASGGASYNEQFF	TGTGCCAGCAGCTTAGAAGGGGCTAGCGGGGGGGCCTCATACAATGAGCAGTTCTTC
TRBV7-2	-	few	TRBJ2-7	CASSPNPEAQYF	TGTGCCAGCAGCCCCAATCCGGAGGCCCAGTACTTC
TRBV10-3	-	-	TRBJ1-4	CAISESTGREKLFF	TGTGCCATCAGTGAGTCGACAGGCCGAGAAAAACTGTTTTTT
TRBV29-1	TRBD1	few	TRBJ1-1	CSTLGDSNTEAFF	TGCAGCACACTCGGGGACAGCAACACTGAAGCTTTCTTT
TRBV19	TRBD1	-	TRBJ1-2	CASSTPGQVIYGYTF	TGTGCCAGTAGTACGCCGGGACAGGTTATCTATGGCTACACCTTC
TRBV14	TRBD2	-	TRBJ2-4	CASSQEGLAANIQYF	TGTGCCAGCAGCCAAGAGGGACTAGCGGCCAACATTCAGTACTTC
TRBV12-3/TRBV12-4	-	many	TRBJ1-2	CASSLQSNYGYTF	TGTGCCAGCAGTTTGCAGTCTAACTATGGCTACACCTTC
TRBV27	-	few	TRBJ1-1	CASSSRGPAFF	TGTGCCAGCAGTTCCCGGGGACCGGCTTTCTTT
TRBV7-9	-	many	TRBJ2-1	CASSPLDSYNEQFF	TGTGCCAGCAGCCCCCTAGACTCCTACAATGAGCAGTTCTTC
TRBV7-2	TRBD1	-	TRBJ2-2	CASRLGQANTGELFF	TGTGCCAGCAGACTGGGACAGGCGAACACCGGGGAGCTGTTTTTT
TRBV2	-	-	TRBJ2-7	CASSELGGGVENEQYF	TGTGCCAGCAGTGAATTGGGAGGGGGGGTAGAGAATGAGCAGTACTTC
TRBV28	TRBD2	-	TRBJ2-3	CASSLWGSGVIDTQYF	TGTGCCAGCAGTTTATGGGGTAGCGGGGTAATAGATACGCAGTATTTT
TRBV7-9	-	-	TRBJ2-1	CASSSLQGSTYNEQFF	TGTGCCAGCAGCTCTCTACAGGGTTCGACCTACAATGAGCAGTTCTTC